The next 4 T cell receptor beta chains were all read from a single sample in a study of blood T cell repertoires in COVID-19. Some clones are missing from TCRdb's copy, which holds only in-frame ones; the method was immunoSEQ multiplex PCR. The table lists more than 200,000 clones, 80% to 90% of them singletons. The sequenced material came from PBMCs or T cells enriched from blood (not recorded which). All receptors derive from a woman between 25 and 40 years old who had recovered from COVID-19.

The chain links TRBV18 to TRBJ2-3; no clear D. The CDR3 consists of 15 residues. The V end lost 3 bases, the J end lost 0 bases, and 10 bases lay between the germline ends. The germline CDR1 and CDR2 sequences are KGHSH and LQKENI. The chain's CDR3 is CASSPPVASTDTQYF. The CDR3, as DNA: TGTGCCAGCTCACCCCCGGTAGCTAGCACAGATACGCAGTATTTT.

The V and J genes are TRBV29-1 and TRBJ2-3, with 10 bases matching TRBD2. The length of the CDR3 is 14 residues. V lost 6 bases, J lost 4 bases, and 7 bases stayed unmatched. Germline CDR1 and CDR2: SQVTM and ANQGSEA. The chain's CDR3 is CSVAGGRGADTQYF. In DNA, the CDR3 is TGCAGCGTAGCGGGAGGGCGGGGCGCAGATACGCAGTATTTT.

The chain links TRBV29-1 to TRBJ2-1, with 8 positions matching TRBD2. Trimming removed 4 bases from V and 3 bases from J; junction bases left unmatched: 5. The V gene's germline CDR1 is SQVTM and CDR2 ANQGSEA. This CDR3 contains 14 residues. The CDR3: CSVGAGGFYNEQFF. CDR3 nucleotide sequence: TGCAGCGTTGGGGCGGGAGGATTCTACAATGAGCAGTTCTTC.

The genes are TRBV24-1 and TRBJ2-1, with a tentative D call TRBD2 (5 bases). From germline, CDR1 is KGHDR and CDR2 SFDVKD. The CDR3 sequence is 16 residues long. The V and J ends lost 10 bases and 7 bases respectively, with 25 bases between them. The CDR3 loop reads CATFRDRRALGNEQFF. The CDR3 DNA reads TGTGCCACATTTCGTGATCGGCGGGCTCTCGGGAATGAGCAGTTCTTC.